The rows below give T cell receptor beta chains drawn from one sample of a study of STAT5B mutations in CD4+ large granular lymphocyte leukemia. Assay used: immunoSEQ multiplex PCR; TCRdb lists only in-frame clones, some missing. This sample has around 30,000 clones, with around 85% found just once. The source material was CD4+ T cells from blood buffy coats. Receptors originate from a human donor in good health. CDR3s include the opening cysteine and the closing phenylalanine or tryptophan. D genes are given only for firm matches. Not all rows give a size; the values are once, few, many and, for expanded clones, a class.

d_call: .
clone_size: few
v_call: TRBV4-2
j_call: TRBJ1-2
cdr3_aa: CASSPRPQAPYGYTF
cdr3_nt: TGTGCCAGCAGCCCTCGACCCCAGGCCCCCTATGGCTACACCTTC

d_call: .
clone_size: .
v_call: TRBV4-3
j_call: TRBJ2-2
cdr3_aa: CASSPRLGTNTGELFF
cdr3_nt: TGCGCCAGCAGCCCTCGATTGGGTACGAACACCGGGGAGCTGTTTTTT

d_call: .
clone_size: .
v_call: TRBV11-3
j_call: TRBJ2-1
cdr3_aa: CASSPGPNNEQFF
cdr3_nt: TGTGCCAGCAGCCCGGGACCCAACAATGAGCAGTTCTTC

d_call: .
clone_size: .
v_call: TRBV4-3
j_call: TRBJ1-1
cdr3_aa: CASSQDGAAPTLGAFF
cdr3_nt: TGCGCCAGCAGCCAAGACGGGGCCGCGCCTACGCTGGGAGCTTTCTTT

d_call: .
clone_size: .
v_call: TRBV27
j_call: TRBJ2-7
cdr3_aa: CASNRATRRSYEQYF
cdr3_nt: TGTGCCAGCAACCGGGCGACAAGACGCTCCTACGAGCAGTACTTC

d_call: TRBD2
clone_size: .
v_call: TRBV6-5
j_call: TRBJ2-1
cdr3_aa: CASRRLAGGFGEQFF
cdr3_nt: TGTGCCAGCAGACGACTAGCGGGAGGATTCGGTGAGCAGTTCTTC

d_call: TRBD2
clone_size: .
v_call: TRBV5-1
j_call: TRBJ2-1
cdr3_aa: CASSSLGAGATYNEQFF
cdr3_nt: TGCGCCAGCAGCTCGCTCGGGGCGGGAGCGACCTACAATGAGCAGTTCTTC

d_call: .
clone_size: .
v_call: TRBV5-5
j_call: TRBJ1-5
cdr3_aa: CASSLYRADQPQHF
cdr3_nt: TGTGCCAGCAGCTTGTACAGGGCCGATCAGCCCCAGCATTTT

d_call: .
clone_size: .
v_call: TRBV25-1
j_call: TRBJ1-1
cdr3_aa: CASSPAGKNTEAFF
cdr3_nt: TGTGCCAGCAGCCCCGCCGGGAAGAACACTGAAGCTTTCTTT

d_call: .
clone_size: .
v_call: TRBV9
j_call: TRBJ2-5
cdr3_aa: CASSRIMMETQYF
cdr3_nt: TGTGCCAGCAGCCGGATTATGATGGAGACCCAGTACTTC

d_call: .
clone_size: .
v_call: TRBV2
j_call: TRBJ1-4
cdr3_aa: CASRTFRGGKEKLFF
cdr3_nt: TGTGCCAGCAGAACCTTCAGGGGAGGAAAAGAAAAACTGTTTTTT

d_call: .
clone_size: .
v_call: TRBV18
j_call: TRBJ2-1
cdr3_aa: CASSPGTYNEQFF
cdr3_nt: TGTGCCAGCTCACCAGGGACCTACAATGAGCAGTTCTTC

d_call: .
clone_size: .
v_call: TRBV19
j_call: TRBJ2-1
cdr3_aa: CASSINSVVNEQFF
cdr3_nt: TGTGCCAGTAGTATAAACTCGGTCGTGAATGAGCAGTTCTTC

d_call: TRBD2
clone_size: .
v_call: TRBV7-6
j_call: TRBJ2-3
cdr3_aa: CASSAAAGGSTDTQYF
cdr3_nt: TGTGCCAGCAGCGCCGCTGCGGGGGGAAGCACAGATACGCAGTATTTT

d_call: .
clone_size: .
v_call: TRBV15
j_call: TRBJ2-2
cdr3_aa: CATSRVAYGELFF
cdr3_nt: TGTGCCACCAGCAGAGTCGCCTACGGGGAGCTGTTTTTT

d_call: .
clone_size: once
v_call: TRBV19
j_call: TRBJ2-1
cdr3_aa: CASSGLYNEQFF
cdr3_nt: TGTGCCAGTAGCGGACTGTACAATGAGCAGTTCTTC